A single sample gave rise to the 25 T cell receptor beta chains below, sequenced in a study of blood T cell repertoires in COVID-19 (TCRdb year 2020). Libraries were prepared through the immunoSEQ multiplex PCR assay. TCRdb carries this immuneACCESS record with in-frame sequences only. Its versions omit some clonotypes, under half of them owing to an unresolved V gene in the studies checked, with the rest unexplained. This sample gives about 24,000 clones in total; roughly 90% of them show up just once. Clones ranked in the top ten supply approximately 12% of the sample. Sample: peripheral blood. Receptors were obtained from a woman of 80 years or more with active or convalescent COVID-19.

The gene calls are TRBV5-1 and TRBJ1-1; 9 bases line up with TRBD1. Germline V lookup: CDR1 SGHRS, CDR2 YFSETQ. Trimming removed 4 bases from V and 6 bases from J; junction bases left unmatched: 4. There are 13 residues in the CDR3. The chain's CDR3 is CASSPGDRAEAFF. The CDR3 nucleotides read TGCGCCAGCAGCCCTGGGGACAGGGCTGAAGCTTTCTTT.

The V call is TRBV4-1, the J call TRBJ2-1; 8 nucleotides agree with TRBD1. Per germline, CDR1 MGHRA and CDR2 YSYEKL. Losses at the gene ends were 3 bases for V and 15 bases for J; bases not matched to a gene: 10. This CDR3 is 13 amino acids long. The CDR3 sequence: CASSHPDRGGRFF. The CDR3 nucleotides are TGCGCCAGCAGCCACCCTGACAGGGGTGGGCGGTTCTTC.

This rearrangement joins TRBV7-3 to TRBJ1-1; 9 bases line up with TRBD1. The germline CDR1 and CDR2 sequences are SGHTA and FQGTGA. The CDR3 has 14 amino acids. Trimming at V came to 5 bases and at J to 3 bases, leaving 4 bases not matched to a gene. In DNA form, the CDR3 reads TGTGCCAGCAGCCCTGGACAGGGGTACACTGAAGCTTTCTTT. Its translation: CASSPGQGYTEAFF.

Concerning this clone: Relative to the germline gene, one junction end is altered; a read error may explain this. The V and J genes are TRBV29-1 and TRBJ2-7, with 8 bases identical to TRBD1. Germline assignment: CDR1 SQVTM and CDR2 ANQGSEA. The CDR3 is 15 amino acids. The CDR3 spells CSVEGLRGRGSEQYF. CDR3 coding DNA: TGCAGCGTCGAAGGACTCAGGGGGCGCGGCTCCGAGCAGTACTTC.

This clone has a handful of counts. Germline is not matched at one junction end, which may reflect a read error. The CDR3 spells CASSSGTGTLLF. In DNA, the CDR3 is TGTGCCAGCAGTAGTGGGACAGGGACCCTTCTCTTC. The genes are TRBV2 and TRBJ1-2, with TRBD1 matching over 9 bases. The germline gives CDR1 SNHLY, CDR2 FYNNEI. This CDR3 contains 12 residues.

This rearrangement joins TRBV5-4 to TRBJ2-5; 11 positions agree with TRBD1. Germline CDR1 is SGHNT and CDR2 is YYREEE (reference sequence). V dropped 4 bases and J dropped 7; count of bases not matched to a gene: 6. This CDR3 contains 14 residues. In DNA form, the CDR3 reads TGTGCCAGCAGCCCACGGACAGGGGGCGGGACCCAGTACTTC. It yields the protein CASSPRTGGGTQYF.

The chain has TRBV6-5 and TRBJ2-5, with 15 bases that match TRBD2. V lost 5 bases, J lost 6 bases, and 4 bases stayed unmatched. Per the germline V gene, CDR1 is MNHEY and CDR2 is SVGAGI. CDR3 size: 15 residues. The CDR3 bases are TGTGCCAGCAGTCCCGGGACTAGCGGGAGGAAGACCCAGTACTTC. As protein: CASSPGTSGRKTQYF.

The gene calls are TRBV10-3 and TRBJ2-7; 14 nucleotides match TRBD2. Trimming removed 4 bases from V and 5 bases from J; junction bases left unmatched: 13. The germline gives CDR1 ENHRY, CDR2 SYGVKD. The CDR3 is 18 residues long. The CDR3 reads CAISVKSGTSGRGHEQYF. The CDR3 DNA sequence: TGTGCCATCAGTGTTAAATCCGGGACTAGCGGGAGAGGCCACGAGCAGTACTTC.

The chain links TRBV18 to TRBJ1-4; 9 nucleotides match TRBD1. The CDR3 is 14 amino acids. The V gene end was trimmed by 5 bases and the J gene end by 8 bases; junction bases not matched to a gene: 6. The V gene's germline CDR1 is KGHSH and CDR2 LQKENI. CDR3 coding DNA: TGTGCCAGCTCAACAGGGGGCGCCGTCGAAAAACTGTTTTTT. Its protein product is CASSTGGAVEKLFF.

The CDR3 sequence: CASSSLTGTDTQYF. CDR3 coding DNA: TGTGCCAGTAGTAGTCTTACAGGGACAGATACGCAGTATTTT. This chain uses TRBV19 with TRBJ2-3, with D possibly being TRBD1 (6 bases). Germline values: CDR1 LNHDA, CDR2 SQIVND (reference sequence). V lost 4 bases and J lost 3, with 11 bases in between. The CDR3 extends over 14 amino acids.

The chain couples TRBV7-2 to TRBJ1-3; D is undetermined. Trimming stripped 6 bases from V and 0 bases from J, with 6 bases between. CDR1 is SGHTA, CDR2 FQGNSA, per germline. The CDR3 length is 13 residues. CDR3 loop: CASRAYSGNTIYF. CDR3 nucleotide sequence: TGTGCCAGCAGGGCTTACTCTGGAAACACCATATATTTT.

The chain employs TRBV30 and TRBJ1-3; a weak D match, TRBD1 (6 bases). The germline V gene has CDR1 GTSNPN and CDR2 SVGIG (reference sequence). Trimming shortened V by 8 bases and J by 3 bases, and 14 bases separated the two germline ends. CDR3 length: 13 residues. Here the CDR3 DNA reads TGTGCCGCAGAGGGGGTGAATGGAAACACCATATATTTT. Translated, it gives CAAEGVNGNTIYF.

The chain is built from TRBV5-1 and TRBJ2-1; 8 nucleotides line up with TRBD2. Germline V CDR1 and CDR2: SGHRS, YFSETQ. This CDR3 spans 17 amino acids. The junction had 9 bases not matched to a gene; V was cut back by 4 bases and J by 0 bases. The DNA of the CDR3 is TGCGCCAGCAGCCGGCGAACTAGCGGAAGCTCCTACAATGAGCAGTTCTTC. Translated, it gives CASSRRTSGSSYNEQFF.

Here the CDR3 DNA reads TGTGCCAGTAGTTCTCAGGTCAAAGGCAGCAATCAGCCCCAGCATTTT. It specifies CASSSQVKGSNQPQHF. The chain has TRBV19 and TRBJ1-5; the D is unclear. Germline values: CDR1 LNHDA, CDR2 SQIVND (reference sequence). The CDR3 is 16 amino acids. V lost 5 bases and J 1 base, leaving 15 bases between the germline ends. The full variable domain, completed using reference TRBV19 and TRBJ1-5, is DGGITQSPKYLFRKEGQNVTLSCEQNLNHDAMYWYRQDPGQGLRLIYYSQIVNDFQKGDIAEGYSVSREKKESFPLTVTSAQKNPTAFYLCASSSQVKGSNQPQHFGDGTRLSIL.

This clone has only a few counts. The V call is TRBV4-1, the J call TRBJ1-6; 7 bases line up with TRBD1. J lost 10 bases, V lost 4 bases, and 16 bases had no gene match. The CDR3 extends over 17 amino acids. Germline loops: CDR1 MGHRA, CDR2 YSYEKL. For the CDR3, the DNA is TGCGCCAGCAGCCTTCCTGTTCCCAGGGGGATGGGATCACCCCTCCACTTT. Translating gives CASSLPVPRGMGSPLHF.

The chain recombines TRBV16 with TRBJ1-1; 8 bases align to TRBD1. Germline-derived CDR1 and CDR2 are KGHSY and FQNENV. CDR3 size: 17 residues. Losses at the gene ends were 0 bases for V and 2 bases for J; bases not matched to a gene: 8. CDR3 coding DNA: TGTGCCAGCAGCCAATCCCTCGGGACAGGATCCAACACTGAAGCTTTCTTT. This sequence encodes CASSQSLGTGSNTEAFF.

The CDR3 nucleotides are TGTGCCAGCAGTCAATTGATACCCGGAGAGACCCAGTACTTC. It encodes CASSQLIPGETQYF. The chain joins TRBV3-1 (or the pseudogene TRBV3-2) to TRBJ2-5; D unresolved. CDR3 length equals 14 residues. Trimming shortened V by 6 bases and J by 4 bases, and 15 bases separated the two germline ends. CDR1 LGHDT and CDR2 YNNKEL come from the germline V gene (reference sequence).

This rearrangement joins TRBV4-1 to TRBJ2-1; 12 bases fit TRBD2. The germline CDR1 and CDR2 sequences are MGHRA and YSYEKL. After removal of 0 bases from V and 0 bases from J, the junction contained 9 bases not matched to a gene. The CDR3 is made up of 20 amino acids. The CDR3 nucleotides read TGCGCCAGCAGCCAAGATCCGGGGACTAGCGGGCGTAGCTCCTACAATGAGCAGTTCTTC. It codes for CASSQDPGTSGRSSYNEQFF.

The rearrangement joins TRBV24-1 to TRBJ1-2; unclear D gene. The CDR3 loop spans 14 amino acids. V dropped 3 bases and J dropped 6 bases, with 13 bases sitting between them. Per germline, CDR1 KGHDR and CDR2 SFDVKD. CDR3: CATSDEGTANGYTF. The CDR3 DNA reads TGTGCCACCAGTGATGAAGGAACAGCAAATGGCTACACCTTC.

The chain carries TRBV28 and TRBJ2-3; the match to TRBD1 covers 9 bases. Unmatched junction bases numbered 4, after V lost 5 bases and J lost 1 base. The CDR3 length is 15 residues. The germline CDR1 and CDR2 sequences are MDHEN and SYDVKM. CDR3 region: CASSQTGGRTDTQYF. The CDR3, as DNA: TGTGCCAGCAGTCAAACAGGGGGCCGCACAGATACGCAGTATTTT.

The chain recombines TRBV11-1 with TRBJ1-1, with a weak D call TRBD1 (5 bases). Germline V gene data show CDR1 as SGHAT and CDR2 as FQDESV (reference sequence). V gave up 6 bases and J gave up 0 bases, with 14 bases separating them. The CDR3 contains 15 residues. CDR3 sequence reads: CASSPQGNLNTEAFF. CDR3 in DNA: TGTGCCAGCAGTCCCCAGGGAAACCTGAACACTGAAGCTTTCTTT.

This clone appeared a single time. The chain couples TRBV7-9 to TRBJ2-7; D possibly corresponds to TRBD1 (5 bases). The CDR3 runs to 14 residues. Germline-derived CDR1 and CDR2 are SEHNR and FQNEAQ (reference sequence). The germline V and J ends were trimmed by 3 bases and 4 bases, with 13 bases remaining between them. DNA of the CDR3: TGTGCCAGCAGCTTCGACTCGTCAGGGTACGAGCAGTACTTC. It specifies CASSFDSSGYEQYF.

This chain joins TRBV5-4 and TRBJ2-1; no reliable D call. CDR3 size: 11 residues. Germline values: CDR1 SGHNT, CDR2 YYREEE (reference sequence). V gave up 2 bases and J gave up 10 bases, with 7 bases separating them. The CDR3 loop is CASSFAREQFF. CDR3 in DNA: TGTGCCAGCAGCTTTGCGAGAGAGCAGTTCTTC. The full variable domain, with the rest looked up from reference TRBV5-4 and TRBJ2-1, is ETGVTQSPTHLIKTRGQQVTLRCSSQSGHNTVSWYQQALGQGPQFIFQYYREEENGRGNFPPRFSGLQFPNYSSELNVNALELDDSALYLCASSFAREQFFGPGTRLTVL.

This chain connects TRBV2 to TRBJ1-5, with D hard to call. V was shortened by 6 bases and J by 9 bases, with 15 bases between the two germline ends. Germline V gives CDR1 SNHLY, CDR2 FYNNEI. The CDR3 extends over 13 amino acids. The CDR3 sequence is CASRRRVGRPQHF. The CDR3 bases are TGTGCCAGCAGACGACGGGTGGGTCGGCCCCAGCATTTT.

The genes are TRBV5-1 and TRBJ2-1; 7 bases are a match to TRBD1. Germline loops: CDR1 SGHRS, CDR2 YFSETQ. The CDR3 sequence is 15 residues long. Trimming cost V 4 bases and J 4 bases; bases outside gene matches: 8. The CDR3 bases are TGCGCCAGCAGCGCCTCCGGGACAGCTTACAATGAGCAGTTCTTC. Its protein product is CASSASGTAYNEQFF.